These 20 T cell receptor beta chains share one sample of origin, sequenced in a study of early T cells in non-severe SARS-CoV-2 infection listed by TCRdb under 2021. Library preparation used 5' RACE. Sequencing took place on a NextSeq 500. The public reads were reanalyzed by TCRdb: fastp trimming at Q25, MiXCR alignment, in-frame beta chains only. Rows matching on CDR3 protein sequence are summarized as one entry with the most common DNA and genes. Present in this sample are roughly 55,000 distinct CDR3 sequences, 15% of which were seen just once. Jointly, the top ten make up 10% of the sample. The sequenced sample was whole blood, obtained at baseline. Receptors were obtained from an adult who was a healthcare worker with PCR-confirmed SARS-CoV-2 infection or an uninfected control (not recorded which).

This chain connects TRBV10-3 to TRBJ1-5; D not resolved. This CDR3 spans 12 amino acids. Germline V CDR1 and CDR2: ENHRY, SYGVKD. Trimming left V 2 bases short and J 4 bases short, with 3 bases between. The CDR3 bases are TGTGCCATCAGTGAGGAGAATCAGCCCCAGCATTTT. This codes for CAISEENQPQHF.

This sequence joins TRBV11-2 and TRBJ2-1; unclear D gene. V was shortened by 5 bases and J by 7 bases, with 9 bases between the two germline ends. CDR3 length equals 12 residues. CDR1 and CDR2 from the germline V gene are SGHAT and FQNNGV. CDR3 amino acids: CASSLAVNEQFF. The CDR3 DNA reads TGTGCCAGCAGCCTCGCGGTGAATGAGCAGTTCTTC.

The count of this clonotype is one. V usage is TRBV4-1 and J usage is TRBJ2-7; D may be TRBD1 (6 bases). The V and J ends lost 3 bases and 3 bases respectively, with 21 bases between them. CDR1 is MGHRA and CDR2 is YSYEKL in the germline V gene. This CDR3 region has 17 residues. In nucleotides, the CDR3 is TGCGCCAGCAGCCATATATCTCGGGACACCAAAGACTACGAGCAGTACTTC. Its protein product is CASSHISRDTKDYEQYF.

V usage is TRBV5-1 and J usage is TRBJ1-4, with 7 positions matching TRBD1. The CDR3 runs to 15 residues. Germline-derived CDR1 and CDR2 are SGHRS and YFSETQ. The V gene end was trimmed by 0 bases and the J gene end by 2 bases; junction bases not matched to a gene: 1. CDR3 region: CASSLEGATNEKLFF. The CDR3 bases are TGCGCCAGCAGCTTGGAGGGGGCGACTAATGAAAAACTGTTTTTT.

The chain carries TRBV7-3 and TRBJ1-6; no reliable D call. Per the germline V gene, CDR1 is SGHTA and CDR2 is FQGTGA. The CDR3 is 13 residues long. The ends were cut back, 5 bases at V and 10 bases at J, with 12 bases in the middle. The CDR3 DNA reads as TGTGCCAGCAGCCCCCACAATGGGTCACCCCTCCACTTT. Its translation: CASSPHNGSPLHF.

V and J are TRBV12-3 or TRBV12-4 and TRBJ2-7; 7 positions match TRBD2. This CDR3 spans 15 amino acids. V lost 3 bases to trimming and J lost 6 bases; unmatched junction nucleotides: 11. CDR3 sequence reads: CASSFLRTSRFEQYF. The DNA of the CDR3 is TGTGCCAGCAGTTTTCTTAGGACTAGTCGATTCGAGCAGTACTTC.

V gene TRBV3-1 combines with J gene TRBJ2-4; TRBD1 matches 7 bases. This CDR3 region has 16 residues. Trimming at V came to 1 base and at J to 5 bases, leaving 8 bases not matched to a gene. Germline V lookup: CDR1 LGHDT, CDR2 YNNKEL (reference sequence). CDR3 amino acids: CASSQGPLTGENIQYF. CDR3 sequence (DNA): TGTGCCAGCAGCCAAGGCCCTCTAACAGGGGAAAACATTCAGTACTTC.

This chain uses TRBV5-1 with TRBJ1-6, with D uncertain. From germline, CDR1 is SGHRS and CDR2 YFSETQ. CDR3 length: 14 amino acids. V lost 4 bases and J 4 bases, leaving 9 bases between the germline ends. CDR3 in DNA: TGCGCCAGCAGCCTCCGAGAATATAATTCACCCCTCCACTTT. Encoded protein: CASSLREYNSPLHF.

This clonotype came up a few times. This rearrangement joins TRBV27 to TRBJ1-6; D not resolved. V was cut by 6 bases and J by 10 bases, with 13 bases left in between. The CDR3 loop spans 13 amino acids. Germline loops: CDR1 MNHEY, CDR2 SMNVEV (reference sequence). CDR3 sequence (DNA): TGTGCCAGCAGGACTGCCCGGAGATCACCCCTCCACTTT. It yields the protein CASRTARRSPLHF.

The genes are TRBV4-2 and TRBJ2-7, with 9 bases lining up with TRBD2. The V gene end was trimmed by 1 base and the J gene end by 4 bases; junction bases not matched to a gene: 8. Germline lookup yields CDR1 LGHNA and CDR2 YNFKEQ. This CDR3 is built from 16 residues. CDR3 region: CASSQGGASGKYEQYF. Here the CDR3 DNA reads TGTGCCAGCAGCCAAGGAGGTGCTAGCGGGAAGTACGAGCAGTACTTC.

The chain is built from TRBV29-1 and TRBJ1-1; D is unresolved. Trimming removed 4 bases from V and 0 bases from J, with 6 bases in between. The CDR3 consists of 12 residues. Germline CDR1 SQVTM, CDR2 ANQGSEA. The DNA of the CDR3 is TGCAGCGTTGCCCCGATGAACACTGAAGCTTTCTTT. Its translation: CSVAPMNTEAFF.

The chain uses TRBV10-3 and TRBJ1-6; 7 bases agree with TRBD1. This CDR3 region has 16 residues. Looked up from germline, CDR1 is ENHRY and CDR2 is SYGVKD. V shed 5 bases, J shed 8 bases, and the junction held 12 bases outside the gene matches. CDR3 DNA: TGTGCCATCAGTACCATGACAGGGAGGGGCGATTCACCCCTCCACTTT. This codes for CAISTMTGRGDSPLHF.

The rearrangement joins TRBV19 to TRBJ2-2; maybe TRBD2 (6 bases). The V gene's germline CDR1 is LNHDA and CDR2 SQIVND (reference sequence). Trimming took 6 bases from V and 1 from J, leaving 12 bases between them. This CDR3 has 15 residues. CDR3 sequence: CASSGSHGNTGELFF. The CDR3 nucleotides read TGTGCCAGTAGCGGGAGCCACGGGAACACCGGGGAGCTGTTTTTT. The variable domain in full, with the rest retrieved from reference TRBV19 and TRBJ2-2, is DGGITQSPKYLFRKEGQNVTLSCEQNLNHDAMYWYRQDPGQGLRLIYYSQIVNDFQKGDIAEGYSVSREKKESFPLTVTSAQKNPTAFYLCASSGSHGNTGELFFGEGSRLTVL.

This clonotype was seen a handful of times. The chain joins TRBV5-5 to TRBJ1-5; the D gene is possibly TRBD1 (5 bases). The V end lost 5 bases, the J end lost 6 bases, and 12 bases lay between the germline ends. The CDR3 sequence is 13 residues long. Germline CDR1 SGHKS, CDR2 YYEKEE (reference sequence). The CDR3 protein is CASRAGTSQPQHF. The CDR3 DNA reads TGTGCCAGCAGAGCAGGGACGAGTCAGCCCCAGCATTTT.

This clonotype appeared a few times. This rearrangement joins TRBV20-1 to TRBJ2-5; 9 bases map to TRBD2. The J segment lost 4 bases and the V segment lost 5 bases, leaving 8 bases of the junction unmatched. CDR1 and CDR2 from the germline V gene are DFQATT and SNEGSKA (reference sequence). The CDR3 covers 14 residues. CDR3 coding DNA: TGCAGTGCTCCCCAGGGAGCGGGGGGAGAGACCCAGTACTTC. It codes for CSAPQGAGGETQYF.

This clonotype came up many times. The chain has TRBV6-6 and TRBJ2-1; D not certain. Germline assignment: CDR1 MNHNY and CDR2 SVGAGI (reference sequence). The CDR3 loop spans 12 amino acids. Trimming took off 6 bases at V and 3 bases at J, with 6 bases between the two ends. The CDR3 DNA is TGTGCCAGCAGCTCTATCTACAATGAGCAGTTCTTC. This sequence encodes CASSSIYNEQFF.

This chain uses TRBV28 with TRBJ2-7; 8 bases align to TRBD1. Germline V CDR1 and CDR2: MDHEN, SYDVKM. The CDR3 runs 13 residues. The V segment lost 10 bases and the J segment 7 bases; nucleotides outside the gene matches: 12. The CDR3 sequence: CATTSGGRWEQYF. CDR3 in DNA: TGTGCCACCACCTCAGGGGGCAGGTGGGAGCAGTACTTC.

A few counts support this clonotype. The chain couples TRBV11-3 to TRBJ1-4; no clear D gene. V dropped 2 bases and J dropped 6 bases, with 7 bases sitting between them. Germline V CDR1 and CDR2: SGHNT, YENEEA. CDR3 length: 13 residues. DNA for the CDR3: TGTGCCAGCAGCTTAAACGGTGATGAAAAACTGTTTTTT. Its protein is CASSLNGDEKLFF.

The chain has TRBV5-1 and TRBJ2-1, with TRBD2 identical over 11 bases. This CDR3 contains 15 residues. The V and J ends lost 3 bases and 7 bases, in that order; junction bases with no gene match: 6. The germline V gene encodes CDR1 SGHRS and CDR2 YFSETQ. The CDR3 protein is CASSSLAGEGNEQFF. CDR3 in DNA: TGCGCCAGCAGCTCACTAGCGGGAGAAGGGAATGAGCAGTTCTTC.

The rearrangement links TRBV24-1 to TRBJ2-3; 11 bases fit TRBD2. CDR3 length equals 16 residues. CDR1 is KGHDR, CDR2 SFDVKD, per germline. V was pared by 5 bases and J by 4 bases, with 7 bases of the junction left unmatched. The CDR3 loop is CATSGSLAGAADTQYF. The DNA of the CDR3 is TGTGCCACCAGTGGTTCACTAGCGGGAGCCGCAGATACGCAGTATTTT.